A single sample gave rise to the 3 T cell receptor beta chains below, sequenced in a study of cytomegalovirus exposure and HLA in healthy donors (dated by TCRdb to the late 2010s). Receptor amplification or capture employed the immunoSEQ multiplex PCR assay. For the multiplex PCR, a mixture combining 60 forward primers for TCR Vbeta segments and 13 reverse primers for TCR Jbeta segments was used. The source is immuneACCESS, and TCRdb retained only in-frame sequences with V and J called. Part of the clones is not carried over; for the studies checked, unresolved V genes explain less than half of this, and the remainder is unexplained. This sample gives approximately 120,000 clones in total; over 70% of them show up just once. The ten largest account for about 3% of the sample. The specimen sequenced was PBMCs. These receptors all come from a man aged 25 to 40 in good health and CMV-seronegative.

Comments on this clone: At one boundary the junction diverges from the germline segment, which might be a read error. The chain couples TRBV14 to TRBJ2-7; D is perhaps TRBD1 (5 bases). Germline CDR1 SGHDN, CDR2 FVKESK. The CDR3 runs to 13 residues. The CDR3 loop reads CASSQGSQGVKWF. Written as DNA, the CDR3 is TGTGCCAGCAGCCAAGGGTCCCAGGGTGTAAAGTGGTTC.

The chain employs TRBV2 and TRBJ2-7, with 8 bases aligning to TRBD1. Germline lookup yields CDR1 SNHLY and CDR2 FYNNEI. The CDR3 consists of 14 residues. The V segment lost 8 bases and the J segment 3 bases; nucleotides outside the gene matches: 9. In nucleotides, the CDR3 is TGTGCCAGCTGGGGGCGGACAGGGAGCTACGAGCAGTACTTC. Protein product: CASWGRTGSYEQYF.

The chain couples TRBV19 to TRBJ1-2; 7 nucleotides agree with TRBD1. After removal of 8 bases from V and 3 bases from J, the junction contained 9 bases not matched to a gene. The CDR3 runs to 14 residues. Germline V CDR1 and CDR2: LNHDA, SQIVND (reference sequence). For the CDR3, the DNA is TGTGCCAGTCGACAGGGAGAGAGGTACTATGGCTACACCTTC. This gives the protein CASRQGERYYGYTF.